The sequence of this T cell receptor (beta chain) was determined in a study of blood T cell repertoires in COVID-19. Study-wide context: T cells, B-cell-depleted T cells, or PBMCs supplied cDNA or gDNA.

The protocol was immunoSEQ multiplex PCR, while the TCRdb copy is restricted to in-frame clones and leaves out a portion. The table shows 200,000 to 300,000 clones, with approximately 89% occurring only once. The germline V gene has CDR1 MNHEY and CDR2 SVGAGI. This CDR3 is built from 15 residues. J was trimmed by 1 base and V by 5 bases; bases with no gene match: 5. The receptor's source is a woman aged 40 to 50 who had been exposed to COVID-19. Specimen: PBMCs or T cells enriched from blood (not recorded which). The chain has TRBV6-5 and TRBJ1-2, with 9 bases matching TRBD1. DNA of the CDR3: TGTGCCAGCAGTACAGGACAGGGGCGTAACTATGGCTACACCTTC. It is translated as CASSTGQGRNYGYTF.